This T cell receptor beta chain was profiled in a study of shared clonotypes between healthy human individuals. Some clones are missing from TCRdb's copy, which holds only in-frame ones; the method was immunoSEQ multiplex PCR. The profile shows around 2.3 million clones, about 94% of them singletons. Study-wide points: Rarefaction gave evidence that sorted-subset sequencing remained incomplete despite large depth. Around 4.7% of naive CD4 clonotypes were shared across a few donors.

Germline V lookup: CDR1 MNHEY, CDR2 SMNVEV (reference sequence). The CDR3 covers 15 residues. Unmatched junction bases numbered 8, after V lost 6 bases and J lost 1 base. Comments on this clone: Its antigen is as yet unknown.

The receptor's source is a man younger than 30 in good health. The sequenced sample was naive CD4+ T cells sorted from blood. Subset of the sample: CD45RA+ positively selected. V usage is TRBV27 and J usage is TRBJ1-1; 7 bases line up with TRBD1. The CDR3 protein is CASRDRALRNTEAFF. The CDR3 DNA reads as TGTGCCAGCAGAGACAGGGCCCTACGGAACACTGAAGCTTTCTTT.